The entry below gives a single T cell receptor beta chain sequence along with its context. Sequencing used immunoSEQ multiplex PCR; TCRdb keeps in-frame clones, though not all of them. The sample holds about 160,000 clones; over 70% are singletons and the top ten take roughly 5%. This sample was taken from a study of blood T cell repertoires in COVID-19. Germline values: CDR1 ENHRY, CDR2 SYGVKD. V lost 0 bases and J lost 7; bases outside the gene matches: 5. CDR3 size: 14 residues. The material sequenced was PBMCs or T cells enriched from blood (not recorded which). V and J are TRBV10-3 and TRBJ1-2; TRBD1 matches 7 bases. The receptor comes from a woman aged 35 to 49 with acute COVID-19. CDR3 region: CAISESQGPAGYTF. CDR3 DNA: TGTGCCATCAGTGAGTCACAGGGGCCCGCTGGCTACACCTTC.